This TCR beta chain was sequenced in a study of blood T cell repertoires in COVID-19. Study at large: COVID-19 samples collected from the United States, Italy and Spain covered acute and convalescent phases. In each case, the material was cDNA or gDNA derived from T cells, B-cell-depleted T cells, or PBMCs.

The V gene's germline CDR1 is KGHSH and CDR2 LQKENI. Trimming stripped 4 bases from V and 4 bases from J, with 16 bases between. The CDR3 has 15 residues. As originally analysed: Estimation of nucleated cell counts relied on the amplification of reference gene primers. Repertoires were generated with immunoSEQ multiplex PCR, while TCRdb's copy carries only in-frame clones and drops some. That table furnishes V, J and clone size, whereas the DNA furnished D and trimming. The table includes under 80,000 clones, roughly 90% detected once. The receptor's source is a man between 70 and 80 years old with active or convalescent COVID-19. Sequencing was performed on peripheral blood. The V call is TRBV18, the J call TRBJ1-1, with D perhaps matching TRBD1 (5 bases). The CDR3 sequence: CASSLRGGVSTEAFF. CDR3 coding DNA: TGTGCCAGCTCACTCCGGGGGGGGGTGAGCACTGAAGCTTTCTTT.